Listed below are T cell receptor beta chains from one sample, sequenced in a study of shared clonotypes between healthy human individuals. Measured with immunoSEQ multiplex PCR; TCRdb has only the in-frame clones, and not every one. Found here are about 2 million clones, less than 95% of them singletons; the top ten hold roughly 1%. Sequencing used naive CD8+ T cells sorted from blood. These receptors all come from a young man in good health. Both conserved end residues are part of each CDR3. A D gene is named only where the DNA matches it firmly. The size field is filled for only some rows; it gives once, few, many or a size class.

size: -; V: TRBV19; J: TRBJ1-6; length: 14; D: TRBD1; CDR3: CASSAGTVGFALHF; DNA: TGTGCCAGTAGTGCCGGGACAGTGGGTTTCGCCCTCCACTTT
size: -; V: TRBV10-3; J: TRBJ1-1; length: 15; D: -; CDR3: CAISESRQTNTEAFF; DNA: TGTGCCATCAGTGAGTCGAGGCAGACGAACACTGAAGCTTTCTTT
size: -; V: TRBV5-4; J: TRBJ1-2; length: 15; D: TRBD1; CDR3: CASSGEGGQLAGYTF; DNA: TGTGCCAGCAGCGGGGAAGGGGGACAGCTTGCTGGCTACACCTTC
size: -; V: TRBV27; J: TRBJ2-7; length: 15; D: -; CDR3: CASSLSGHAGYEQYF; DNA: TGTGCCAGCAGTTTATCCGGACACGCCGGCTACGAGCAGTACTTC
size: once; V: TRBV13; J: TRBJ2-3; length: 13; D: -; CDR3: CASSLRGADTQYF; DNA: TGTGCCAGCAGCCTGAGGGGGGCAGATACGCAGTATTTT
size: -; V: TRBV7-7; J: TRBJ2-3; length: 13; D: -; CDR3: CASSLGETDTQYF; DNA: TGTGCTAGCAGCTTAGGCGAAACAGATACGCAGTATTTT
size: -; V: TRBV10-2; J: TRBJ2-1; length: 13; D: -; CDR3: CASSQTTYNEQFF; DNA: TGCGCCAGCAGCCAAACTACCTACAATGAGCAGTTCTTC
size: -; V: TRBV27; J: TRBJ1-4; length: 13; D: TRBD1; CDR3: CASGQGAGEKLFF; DNA: TGTGCCAGCGGACAGGGGGCTGGGGAAAAACTGTTTTTT
size: -; V: TRBV6-1; J: TRBJ1-6; length: 16; D: -; CDR3: CASSDPEGQNNSPLHF; DNA: TGCGCCAGCAGTGACCCAGAAGGGCAGAATAATTCACCCCTCCACTTT
size: -; V: TRBV6-5; J: TRBJ1-1; length: 14; D: -; CDR3: CASSPGGEDTEAFF; DNA: TGTGCCAGCAGCCCTGGGGGGGAGGACACTGAAGCTTTCTTT
size: -; V: TRBV4-1; J: TRBJ1-3; length: 16; D: -; CDR3: CASSLHVSGTGNTIYF; DNA: TGCGCCAGCAGCCTCCATGTCTCTGGGACTGGAAACACCATATATTTT
size: -; V: TRBV7-2; J: TRBJ2-7; length: 13; D: TRBD2; CDR3: CASSLATSGEQYF; DNA: TGTGCCAGCAGCTTAGCTACTAGCGGCGAGCAGTACTTC
size: -; V: TRBV27; J: TRBJ2-7; length: 17; D: TRBD2; CDR3: CASSSQVAAGDYYEQYF; DNA: TGTGCCAGCAGTTCCCAAGTTGCGGCGGGAGACTACTACGAGCAGTACTTC
size: -; V: TRBV28; J: TRBJ2-7; length: 15; D: -; CDR3: CASTGGMDSLGEQYF; DNA: TGTGCCAGCACCGGGGGTATGGACTCTTTAGGCGAGCAGTACTTC
size: -; V: TRBV5-6; J: TRBJ2-2; length: 12; D: -; CDR3: CASSRGTGELFF; DNA: TGTGCCAGCAGCCGCGGGACCGGGGAGCTGTTTTTT
size: -; V: TRBV13; J: TRBJ2-1; length: 14; D: TRBD1; CDR3: CASSPRDRGNEQFF; DNA: TGTGCCAGCAGCCCCCGGGACAGGGGGAATGAGCAGTTCTTC
size: -; V: TRBV4-1; J: TRBJ1-2; length: 13; D: -; CDR3: CASSQRGNYGYTF; DNA: TGCGCCAGCAGCCAACGGGGCAACTATGGCTACACCTTC
size: -; V: TRBV19; J: TRBJ2-7; length: 13; D: -; CDR3: CASSFRGSYEQYF; DNA: TGTGCCAGTAGTTTCAGGGGATCCTACGAGCAGTACTTC
size: -; V: TRBV27; J: TRBJ2-7; length: 14; D: -; CDR3: CASSLTGLLGEQYF; DNA: TGTGCCAGCAGCCTCACCGGCCTCCTAGGCGAGCAGTACTTC
size: -; V: TRBV28; J: TRBJ1-2; length: 15; D: TRBD1; CDR3: CASTFGEGARYGYTF; DNA: TGTGCCAGCACCTTCGGGGAGGGGGCGCGGTATGGCTACACCTTC
size: once; V: TRBV5-4; J: TRBJ2-5; length: 13; D: TRBD1; CDR3: CASRRQGKETQYF; DNA: TGTGCCAGCAGGAGACAGGGGAAAGAGACCCAGTACTTC
size: -; V: TRBV25-1; J: TRBJ2-1; length: 12; D: -; CDR3: CASSESYNEQFF; DNA: TGTGCCAGCAGTGAATCCTACAATGAGCAGTTCTTC
size: -; V: TRBV19; J: TRBJ2-2; length: 15; D: TRBD2; CDR3: CASSGGLAGTGELFF; DNA: TGTGCCAGTAGTGGAGGACTAGCGGGAACCGGGGAGCTGTTTTTT
size: -; V: TRBV5-1; J: TRBJ1-1; length: 12; D: -; CDR3: CASSLGSTEAFF; DNA: TGCGCCAGCAGCTTGGGGAGCACTGAAGCTTTCTTT
size: -; V: TRBV19; J: TRBJ2-7; length: 15; D: TRBD1; CDR3: CASSIDETGYYEQYF; DNA: TGTGCCAGTAGTATAGACGAGACAGGGTACTACGAGCAGTACTTC
size: -; V: TRBV6-5; J: TRBJ2-7; length: 15; D: -; CDR3: CASRTSRAGFGEQYF; DNA: TGTGCCAGCAGAACTAGCAGGGCCGGTTTTGGCGAGCAGTACTTC
size: -; V: TRBV27; J: TRBJ2-3; length: 16; D: TRBD1; CDR3: CASSSLRGQGPDTQYF; DNA: TGTGCCAGCAGCTCCCTTAGGGGACAGGGGCCAGATACGCAGTATTTT
size: -; V: TRBV11-2; J: TRBJ2-7; length: 15; D: TRBD1; CDR3: CASSQGQASSYEQYF; DNA: TGTGCCAGCAGCCAGGGACAGGCAAGCTCCTACGAGCAGTACTTC
size: once; V: TRBV7-6; J: TRBJ2-2; length: 18; D: TRBD2; CDR3: CASSPPSGLAGFTGELFF; DNA: TGTGCCAGCAGCCCCCCATCCGGACTAGCGGGATTCACCGGGGAGCTGTTTTTT
size: -; V: TRBV4-1; J: TRBJ2-1; length: 17; D: TRBD1; CDR3: CASSQERDRGSYNEQFF; DNA: TGCGCCAGCAGCCAAGAGCGGGACAGGGGGTCCTACAATGAGCAGTTCTTC
size: -; V: TRBV6-6; J: TRBJ2-5; length: 15; D: -; CDR3: CASTDQAVDQETQYF; DNA: TGTGCCAGCACCGATCAGGCGGTCGACCAAGAGACCCAGTACTTC